This TCR beta chain is from a study of shared clonotypes between healthy human individuals. Study summary: A couple of women and a few men aged 18 to 49 served as donors.

The naive CD8 subset, CD45RO-negative cells positively selected for CCR7, excluded terminally differentiated effector memory CD45RA+ cells. Study-level points and caveats: With few donors, the genetic and exposure-history diversity represented was limited.

Here immunoSEQ multiplex PCR was the method, and the copy in TCRdb shows in-frame clones only, minus some. The table records about 870,000 clones, more than 85% of them present only once. Germline V CDR1 and CDR2: SGHVS, FNYEAQ. The CDR3 runs to 15 residues. V gave up 2 bases and J gave up 3 bases; unmatched junction bases: 3. This clone has only one observation. Its cognate antigen is unknown. This clonotype originated in a man aged 30 to 45 in good health. Sample: naive CD8+ T cells sorted from blood. The chain has TRBV7-6 and TRBJ2-1; TRBD2 aligns across 8 bases. CDR3 coding DNA: TGTGCCAGCAGCTTACCTGGGACTAGCTACAATGAGCAGTTCTTC. This sequence encodes CASSLPGTSYNEQFF.